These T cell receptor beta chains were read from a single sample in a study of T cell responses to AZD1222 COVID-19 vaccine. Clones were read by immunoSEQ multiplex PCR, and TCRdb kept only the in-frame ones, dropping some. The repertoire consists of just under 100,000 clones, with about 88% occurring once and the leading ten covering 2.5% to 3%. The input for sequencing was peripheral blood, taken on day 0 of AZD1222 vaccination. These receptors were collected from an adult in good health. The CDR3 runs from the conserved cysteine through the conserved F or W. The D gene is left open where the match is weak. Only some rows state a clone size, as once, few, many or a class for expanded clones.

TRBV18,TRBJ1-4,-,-,TGTGCCAGCTCCCGGGACGCGAATGAAAAACTGTTTTTT,CASSRDANEKLFF
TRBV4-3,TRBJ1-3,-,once,TGCGCCAGCAGCCAATCCGGGACGGGCTCTGGAAACACCATATATTTT,CASSQSGTGSGNTIYF
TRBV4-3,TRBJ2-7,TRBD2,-,TGCGCCAGCAGTAAGGGGGGACTAGCGGGGGGTGACTACGAGCAGTACTTC,CASSKGGLAGGDYEQYF
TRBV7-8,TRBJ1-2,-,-,TGTGCCAGCAGCCCGTACCGGGCCCCGGGAGGCTATGGCTACACCTTC,CASSPYRAPGGYGYTF
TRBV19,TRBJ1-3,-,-,TGTGCCACCAACCAGGTCTCTGGAAACACCATATATTTT,CATNQVSGNTIYF
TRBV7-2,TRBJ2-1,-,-,TGTGCCAGCAGCTTCACAGGGAGCTCCTACAATGAGCAGTTCTTC,CASSFTGSSYNEQFF
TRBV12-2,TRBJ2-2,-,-,TGTGCAAGTCGCCTCCGAGTTCCACCGGACGGCGCCGGGGAGCTGTTTTTT,CASRLRVPPDGAGELFF
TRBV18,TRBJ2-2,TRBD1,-,TGTGCCAGCTCACCAAGGACAGGGATACCCGGGGAGCTGTTTTTT,CASSPRTGIPGELFF
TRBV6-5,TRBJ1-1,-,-,TGTGCCAGCAGTTACGCCAACCTGTACACTGAAGCTTTCTTT,CASSYANLYTEAFF
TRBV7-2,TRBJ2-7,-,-,TGTGCCAGCAGCCGATCTCGGAGGGACGAGCAGTACTTC,CASSRSRRDEQYF
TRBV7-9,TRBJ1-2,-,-,TGTGCCAGCAGCTTATTAGGGGACTATGGCTACACCTTC,CASSLLGDYGYTF
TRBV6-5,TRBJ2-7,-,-,TGTGCCAGCAGCCGCCAGGTTGGTAGGGAGCAGTACTTC,CASSRQVGREQYF
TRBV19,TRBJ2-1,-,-,TGTGCCAGTAGTCCCGGGCTACGCAATGAGCAGTTCTTC,CASSPGLRNEQFF
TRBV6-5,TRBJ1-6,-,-,TGTGCCAGCAGTTCGGACCATTCGGCGGCACCCCTCCACTTT,CASSSDHSAAPLHF
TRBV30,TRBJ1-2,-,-,TGTGCCTGGAGTGTACAGGCGGCAGGGAACCACTACACCTTC,CAWSVQAAGNHYTF
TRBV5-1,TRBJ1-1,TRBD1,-,TGCGCCAGCAGCCCAGGGGGGGCTGAAGCTTTCTTT,CASSPGGAEAFF
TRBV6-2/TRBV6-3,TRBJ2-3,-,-,TGTGCCAGCAGTTACTCGAGGGGGATTTGGGGTTCAGATACGCAGTATTTT,CASSYSRGIWGSDTQYF
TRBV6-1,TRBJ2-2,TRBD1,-,TGTGCCAGCAGTGCCATTTCCGGGACAGGGAAGTATAACACCGGGGAGCTGTTTTTT,CASSAISGTGKYNTGELFF
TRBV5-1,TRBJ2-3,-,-,TGCGCCAGCAGCCTGAGTACAGATACGCAGTATTTT,CASSLSTDTQYF
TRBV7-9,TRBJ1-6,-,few,TGTGCCAGCAGCCCAGTCGGATCCTATAATTCACCCCTCCACTTT,CASSPVGSYNSPLHF
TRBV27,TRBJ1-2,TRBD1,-,TGTGCCAGCAGTCCCGCCGGGACAGGGTATGGCTACACCTTC,CASSPAGTGYGYTF
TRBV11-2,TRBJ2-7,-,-,TGTGCCAGCAGCCTGGAGAGGAGCGAGCAGTACTTC,CASSLERSEQYF
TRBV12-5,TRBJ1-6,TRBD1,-,TGTGCTAGCCAACCGGGAGGACAGGGGAATTCACCCCTCCACTTT,CASQPGGQGNSPLHF
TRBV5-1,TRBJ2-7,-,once,TGCGCCAGCAGCTTTCGGGGACTTACCTACGAGCAGTACTTC,CASSFRGLTYEQYF
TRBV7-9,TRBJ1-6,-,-,TGTGCCAGCAACGCGGGGTTGCATTCACCCCTCCACTTT,CASNAGLHSPLHF
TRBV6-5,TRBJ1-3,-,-,TGTGCCACCTACAGGGATAAGGGAAACACCATATATTTT,CATYRDKGNTIYF
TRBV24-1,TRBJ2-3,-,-,TGTGCCACCAGTGATGCTCGGGACTCACCCACAGATACGCAGTATTTT,CATSDARDSPTDTQYF
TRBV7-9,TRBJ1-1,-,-,TGTGCCAGCAGCTTAGTCGTGGGTAACACTGAAGCTTTCTTT,CASSLVVGNTEAFF
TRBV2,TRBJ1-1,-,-,TGTGCCAGCAGGAATACAGGGAGACTTGAAGCTTTCTTT,CASRNTGRLEAFF
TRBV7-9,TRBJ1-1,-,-,TGTGCCAGCAGCCCCCCGGGGGCCCCGATGAACACTGAAGCTTTCTTT,CASSPPGAPMNTEAFF
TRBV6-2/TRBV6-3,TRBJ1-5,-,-,TGTGCCAGCAGCTCCGGACATTTAGCTGATAGCAATCAGCCCCAGCATTTT,CASSSGHLADSNQPQHF
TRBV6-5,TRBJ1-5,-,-,TGTGCCAGCAGACAGAATGGGGGTCAGCCCCAGCATTTT,CASRQNGGQPQHF
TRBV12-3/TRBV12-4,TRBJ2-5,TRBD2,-,TGTGCCAGCAACTTCGGGGGGGAGGCGACCCAGTACTTC,CASNFGGEATQYF
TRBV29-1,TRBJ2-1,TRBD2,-,TGCAGCGTTGTCGGACTAGCGGGGGGGAATGAGCAGTTCTTC,CSVVGLAGGNEQFF
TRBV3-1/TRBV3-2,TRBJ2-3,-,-,TGTGCCAGCAGCCCTTATACGGGCACAGATACGCAGTATTTT,CASSPYTGTDTQYF
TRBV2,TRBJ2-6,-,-,TGTGCCAGCAGCGGGAACAGAGCTGGGGCCAACGTCCTGACTTTC,CASSGNRAGANVLTF
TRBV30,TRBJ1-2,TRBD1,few,TGTGCCTGGGGAGGGGGCTATAACTATGGCTACACCTTC,CAWGGGYNYGYTF
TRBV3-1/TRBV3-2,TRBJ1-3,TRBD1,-,TGTGCCAGCAGCGGCCGGGACAGGGGTGCAAACACCATATATTTT,CASSGRDRGANTIYF
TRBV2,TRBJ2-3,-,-,TGTGCCAGCAGGGGGTCGGGGGCCCCCACAGATACGCAGTATTTT,CASRGSGAPTDTQYF
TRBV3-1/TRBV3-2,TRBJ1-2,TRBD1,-,TGTGCCAGCAGCCAACGAGGCCTACAGGGGGACTATGGCTACACCTTC,CASSQRGLQGDYGYTF
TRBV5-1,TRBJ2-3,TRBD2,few,TGCGCCAGCAGCTTGGAAGGCGGGAGGAACACAGATACGCAGTATTTT,CASSLEGGRNTDTQYF
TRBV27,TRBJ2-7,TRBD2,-,TGTGCCAGCAGTTTATCGACGTTAAGGCGGGGGGTAGTCGAGCAGTACTTC,CASSLSTLRRGVVEQYF
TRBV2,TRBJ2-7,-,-,TGTGCCAGCAGTGAAGCCTGGACCTACGAGCAGTACTTC,CASSEAWTYEQYF
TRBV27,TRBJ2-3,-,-,TGTGCCAGCAGTCAAGACCTAGGGGATACGCAGTATTTT,CASSQDLGDTQYF
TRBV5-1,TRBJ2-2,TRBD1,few,TGCGCCAGCAGCTTTGGGACAGCGAACACCGGGGAGCTGTTTTTT,CASSFGTANTGELFF
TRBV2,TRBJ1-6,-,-,TGTGCCAGCAGAGAGCCCGACAGTCTCATCTCACCCCTCCACTTT,CASREPDSLISPLHF